The T cell receptor beta chain under discussion was sequenced for a study of a mutant IDH1 vaccine in newly diagnosed glioma. As for time point: week 23, last vaccination. Topical imiquimod was applied with each vaccine dose, which held 300 ug of mutant IDH1 20-mer peptide. Produced via immunoSEQ multiplex PCR; TCRdb's table is partial and in-frame only. The table lists approximately 70,000 clones, approximately 80% of them singletons, with approximately 12% in the top ten. This clone occurred once. No antigen is known for it. Germline CDR1 is SGHTS and CDR2 is YDEGEE. Trimming shortened V by 0 bases and J by 3 bases, and 14 bases separated the two germline ends. CDR3 length equals 16 residues.

The sequence derives from a man younger than 30 with glioma. The input for sequencing was PBMCs, taken from a glioma patient whose treatment included an IDH1 peptide vaccine. V gene TRBV5-8 combines with J gene TRBJ2-3; D ambiguous. In nucleotides, the CDR3 is TGTGCCAGCAGCTTGGTTGTGATGTCTACGACAGATACGCAGTATTTT. Protein sequence: CASSLVVMSTTDTQYF. The variable domain in full, with the rest retrieved from reference TRBV5-8 and TRBJ2-3, is EAGVTQSPTHLIKTRGQQATLRCSPISGHTSVYWYQQALGLGLQFLLWYDEGEERNRGNFPPRFSGRQFPNYSSELNVNALELEDSALYLCASSLVVMSTTDTQYFGPGTRLTVL.